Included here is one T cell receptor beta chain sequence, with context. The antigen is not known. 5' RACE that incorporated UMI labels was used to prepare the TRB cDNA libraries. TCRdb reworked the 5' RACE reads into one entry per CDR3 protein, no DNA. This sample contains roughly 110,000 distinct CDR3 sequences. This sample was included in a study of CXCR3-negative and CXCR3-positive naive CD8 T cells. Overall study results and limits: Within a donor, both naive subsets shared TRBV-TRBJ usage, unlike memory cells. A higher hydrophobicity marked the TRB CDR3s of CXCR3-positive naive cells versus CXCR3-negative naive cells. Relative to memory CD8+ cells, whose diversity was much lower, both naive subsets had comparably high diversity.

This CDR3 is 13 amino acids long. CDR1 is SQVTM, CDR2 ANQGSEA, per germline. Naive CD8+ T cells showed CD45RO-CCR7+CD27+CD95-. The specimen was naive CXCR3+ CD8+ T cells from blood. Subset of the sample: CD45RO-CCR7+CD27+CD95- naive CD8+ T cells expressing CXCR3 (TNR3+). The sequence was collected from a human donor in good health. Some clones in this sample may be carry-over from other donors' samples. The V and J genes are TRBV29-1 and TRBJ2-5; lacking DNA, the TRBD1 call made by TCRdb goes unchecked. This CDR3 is CSATGLTQETQYF.